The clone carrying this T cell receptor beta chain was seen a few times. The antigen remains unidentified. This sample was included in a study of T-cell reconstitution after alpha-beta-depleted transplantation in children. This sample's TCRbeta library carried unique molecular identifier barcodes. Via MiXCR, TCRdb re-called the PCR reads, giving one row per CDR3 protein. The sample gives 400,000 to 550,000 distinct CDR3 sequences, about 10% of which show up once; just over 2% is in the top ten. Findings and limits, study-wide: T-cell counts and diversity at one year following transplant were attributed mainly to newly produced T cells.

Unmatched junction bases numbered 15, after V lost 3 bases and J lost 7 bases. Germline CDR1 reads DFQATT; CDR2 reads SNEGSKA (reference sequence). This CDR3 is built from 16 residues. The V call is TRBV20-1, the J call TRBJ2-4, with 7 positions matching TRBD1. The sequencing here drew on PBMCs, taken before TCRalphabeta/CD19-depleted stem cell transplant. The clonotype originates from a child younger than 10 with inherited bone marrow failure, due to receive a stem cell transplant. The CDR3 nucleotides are TGCAGTGCTAGGGCTCCGGGACAGAAATTTGAGAACATTCAGTACTTC. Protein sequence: CSARAPGQKFENIQYF.